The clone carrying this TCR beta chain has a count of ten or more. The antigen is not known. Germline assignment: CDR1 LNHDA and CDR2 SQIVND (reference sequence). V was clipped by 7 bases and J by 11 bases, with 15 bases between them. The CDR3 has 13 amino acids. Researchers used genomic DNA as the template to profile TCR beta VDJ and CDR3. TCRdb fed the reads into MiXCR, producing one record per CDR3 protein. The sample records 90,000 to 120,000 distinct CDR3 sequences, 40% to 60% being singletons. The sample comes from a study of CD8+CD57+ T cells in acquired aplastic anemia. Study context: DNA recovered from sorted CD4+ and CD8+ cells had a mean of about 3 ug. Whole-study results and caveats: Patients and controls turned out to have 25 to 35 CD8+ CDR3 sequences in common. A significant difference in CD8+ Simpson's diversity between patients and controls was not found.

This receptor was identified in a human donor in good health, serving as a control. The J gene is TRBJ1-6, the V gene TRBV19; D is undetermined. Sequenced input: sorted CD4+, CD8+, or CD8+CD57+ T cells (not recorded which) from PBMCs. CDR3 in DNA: TGTGCCAGTAAGCCCCCCGGGCAAGCACCCCTCCACTTT. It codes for CASKPPGQAPLHF.